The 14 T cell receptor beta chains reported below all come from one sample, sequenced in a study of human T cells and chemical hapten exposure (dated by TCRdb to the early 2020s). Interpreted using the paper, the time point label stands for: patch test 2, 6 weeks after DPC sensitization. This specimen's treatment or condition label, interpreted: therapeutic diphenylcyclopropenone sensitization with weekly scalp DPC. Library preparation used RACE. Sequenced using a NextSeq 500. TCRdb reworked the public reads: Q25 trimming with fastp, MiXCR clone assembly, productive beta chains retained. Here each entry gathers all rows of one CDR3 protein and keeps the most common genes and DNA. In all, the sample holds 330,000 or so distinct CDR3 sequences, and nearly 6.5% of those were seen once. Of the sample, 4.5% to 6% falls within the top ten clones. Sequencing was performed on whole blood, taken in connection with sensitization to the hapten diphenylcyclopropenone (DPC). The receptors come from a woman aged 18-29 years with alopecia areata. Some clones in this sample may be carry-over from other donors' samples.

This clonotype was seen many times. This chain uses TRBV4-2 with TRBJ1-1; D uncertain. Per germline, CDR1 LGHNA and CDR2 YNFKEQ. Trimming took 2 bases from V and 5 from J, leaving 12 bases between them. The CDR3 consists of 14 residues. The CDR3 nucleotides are TGTGCCAGCAGCCAAAGTAGAGGATCAACTGAAGCTTTCTTT. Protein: CASSQSRGSTEAFF.

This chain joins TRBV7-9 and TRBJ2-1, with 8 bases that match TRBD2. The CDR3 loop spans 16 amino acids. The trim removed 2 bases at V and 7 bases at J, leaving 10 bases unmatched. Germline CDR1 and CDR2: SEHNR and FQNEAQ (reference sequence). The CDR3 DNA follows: TGTGCCAGCAGCTTAACGAAGTTCGGGGGGGTTAATGAGCAGTTCTTC. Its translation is CASSLTKFGGVNEQFF.

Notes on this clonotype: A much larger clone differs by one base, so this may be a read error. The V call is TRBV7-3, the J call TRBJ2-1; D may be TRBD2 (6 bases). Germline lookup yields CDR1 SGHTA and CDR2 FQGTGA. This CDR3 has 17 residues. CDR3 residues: CASGLRPGLPSDNEQFF. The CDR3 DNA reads TGTGCCAGCGGCTTAAGGCCGGGACTGCCATCGGACAATGAGCAGTTCTTC.

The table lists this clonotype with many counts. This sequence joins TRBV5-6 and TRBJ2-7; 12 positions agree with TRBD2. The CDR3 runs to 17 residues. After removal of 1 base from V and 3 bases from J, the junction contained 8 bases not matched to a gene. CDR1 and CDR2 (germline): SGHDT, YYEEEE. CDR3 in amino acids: CASSLLGTSGLRYEQYF. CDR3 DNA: TGTGCCAGCAGCTTGCTGGGGACTAGCGGGCTTCGCTACGAGCAGTACTTC.

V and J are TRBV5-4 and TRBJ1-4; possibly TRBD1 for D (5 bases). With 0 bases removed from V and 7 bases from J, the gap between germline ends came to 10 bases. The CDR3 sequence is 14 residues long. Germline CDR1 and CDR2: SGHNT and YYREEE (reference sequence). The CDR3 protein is CASSLAGIPEKLFF. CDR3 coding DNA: TGTGCCAGCAGCTTGGCAGGGATACCTGAAAAACTGTTTTTT. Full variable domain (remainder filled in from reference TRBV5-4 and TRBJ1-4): ETGVTQSPTHLIKTRGQQVTLRCSSQSGHNTVSWYQQALGQGPQFIFQYYREEENGRGNFPPRFSGLQFPNYSSELNVNALELDDSALYLCASSLAGIPEKLFFGSGTQLSVL.

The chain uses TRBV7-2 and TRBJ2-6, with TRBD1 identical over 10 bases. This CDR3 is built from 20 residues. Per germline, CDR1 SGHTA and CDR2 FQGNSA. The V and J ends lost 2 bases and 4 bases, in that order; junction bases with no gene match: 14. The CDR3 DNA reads TGTGCCAGCAGCTTATTACCCCCCGGGACAGGGGTATCAGGGGCCAACGTCCTGACTTTC. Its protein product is CASSLLPPGTGVSGANVLTF.

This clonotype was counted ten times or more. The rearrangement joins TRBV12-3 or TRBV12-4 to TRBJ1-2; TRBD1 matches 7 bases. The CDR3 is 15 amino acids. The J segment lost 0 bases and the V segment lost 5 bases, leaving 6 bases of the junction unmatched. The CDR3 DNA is TGTGCCAGCAGTCGGGACAGCGGATCTAACTATGGCTACACCTTC. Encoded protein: CASSRDSGSNYGYTF.

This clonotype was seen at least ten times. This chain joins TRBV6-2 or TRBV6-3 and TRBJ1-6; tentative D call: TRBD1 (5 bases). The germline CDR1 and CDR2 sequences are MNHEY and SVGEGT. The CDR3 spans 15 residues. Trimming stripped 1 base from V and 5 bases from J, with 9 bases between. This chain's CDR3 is CASSYWGRNNSPLHF. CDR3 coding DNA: TGTGCCAGCAGTTACTGGGGCCGGAATAATTCACCCCTCCACTTT.

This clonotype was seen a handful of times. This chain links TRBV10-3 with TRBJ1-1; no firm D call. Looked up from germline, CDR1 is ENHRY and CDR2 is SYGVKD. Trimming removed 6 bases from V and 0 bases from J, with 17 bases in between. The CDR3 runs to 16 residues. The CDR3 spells CAIRNSGGSVNTEAFF. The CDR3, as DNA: TGTGCCATCAGGAACTCGGGAGGGTCGGTGAACACTGAAGCTTTCTTT.

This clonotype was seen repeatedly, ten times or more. CDR3 sequence reads: CASKRTATVNQPQHF. The CDR3 region has the DNA TGTGCCAGTAAGCGGACAGCCACAGTCAATCAGCCCCAGCATTTT. V usage is TRBV2 and J usage is TRBJ1-5; D might be TRBD1 (6 bases). Deletions cut 9 bases from V and 3 bases from J, with 18 bases between. CDR3 size: 15 residues. Germline V gives CDR1 SNHLY, CDR2 FYNNEI.

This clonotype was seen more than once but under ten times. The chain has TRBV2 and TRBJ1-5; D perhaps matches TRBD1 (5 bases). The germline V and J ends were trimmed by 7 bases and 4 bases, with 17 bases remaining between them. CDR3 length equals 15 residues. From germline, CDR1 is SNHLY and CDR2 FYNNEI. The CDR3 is CASKVGGGRNQPQHF. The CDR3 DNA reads TGTGCCAGCAAGGTTGGGGGAGGGAGAAATCAGCCCCAGCATTTT.

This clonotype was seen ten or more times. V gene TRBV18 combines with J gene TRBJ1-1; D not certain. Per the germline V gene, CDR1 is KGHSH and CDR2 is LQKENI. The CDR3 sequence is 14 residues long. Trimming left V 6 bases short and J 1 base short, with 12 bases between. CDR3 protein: CASSGGGSNTEAFF. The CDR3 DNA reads TGTGCCAGCTCCGGCGGCGGATCGAACACTGAAGCTTTCTTT.

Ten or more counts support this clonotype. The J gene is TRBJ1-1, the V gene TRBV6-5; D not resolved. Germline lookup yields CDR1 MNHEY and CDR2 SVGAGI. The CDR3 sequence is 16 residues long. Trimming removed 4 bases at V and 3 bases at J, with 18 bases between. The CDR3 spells CASSSRILTIYTEAFF. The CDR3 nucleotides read TGTGCCAGCAGTTCCCGAATATTGACAATATACACTGAAGCTTTCTTT.

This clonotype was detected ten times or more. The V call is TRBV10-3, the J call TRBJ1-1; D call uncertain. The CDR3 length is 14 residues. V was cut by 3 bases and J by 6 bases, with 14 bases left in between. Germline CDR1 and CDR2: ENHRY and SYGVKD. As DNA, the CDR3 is TGTGCCATCAGTGATGAGGGTTTAATTGCTGAAGCTTTCTTT. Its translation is CAISDEGLIAEAFF.